The 27 T cell receptor beta chains given below trace back to one sample, sequenced in a study of blood T cell repertoires in COVID-19. Using immunoSEQ multiplex PCR, the repertoire was profiled, and TCRdb retains in-frame clones only, with some absent. The sample lists a few hundred thousand clones, around 83% seen once, with more than 4% in the top ten. Sequences were obtained from PBMCs or T cells enriched from blood (not recorded which). These receptor sequences come from a middle-aged man who had been exposed to COVID-19.

The chain is built from TRBV9 and TRBJ1-3, with unresolved D. The germline V gene has CDR1 SGDLS and CDR2 YYNGEE. Trimming removed 0 bases at V and 4 bases at J, with 11 bases between. The CDR3 extends over 15 amino acids. CDR3 amino acids: CASSVEAGRGNTIYF. For the CDR3, the DNA is TGTGCCAGCAGCGTAGAGGCAGGCCGCGGAAACACCATATATTTT.

The chain employs TRBV9 and TRBJ1-1, with TRBD1 as a possible D gene (6 bases). The CDR3 loop spans 15 amino acids. V was cut by 0 bases and J by 4 bases, with 13 bases left in between. Germline lookup yields CDR1 SGDLS and CDR2 YYNGEE. The CDR3 sequence is CASSVGGSRGTEAFF. The CDR3 DNA reads TGTGCCAGCAGCGTAGGCGGCAGCAGGGGCACTGAAGCTTTCTTT.

The chain couples TRBV7-3 to TRBJ2-1, with 7 bases that match TRBD2. The CDR3 is 16 residues long. V lost 5 bases to trimming and J lost 4 bases; unmatched junction nucleotides: 11. Germline lookup yields CDR1 SGHTA and CDR2 FQGTGA. The CDR3 spells CASSPPRRAGYNEQFF. Here the CDR3 DNA reads TGTGCCAGCAGCCCCCCCCGGAGAGCGGGGTACAATGAGCAGTTCTTC.

The chain joins TRBV7-9 to TRBJ1-4; D uncertain. The CDR3 sequence is 15 residues long. Trimming cost V 5 bases and J 7 bases, with 17 bases left between them. Looked up from germline, CDR1 is SEHNR and CDR2 is FQNEAQ (reference sequence). CDR3 protein: CASSTLVRGVEKLFF. Here the CDR3 DNA reads TGTGCCAGCAGCACCTTGGTGCGTGGAGTTGAAAAACTGTTTTTT.

V usage is TRBV5-6 and J usage is TRBJ2-3; D might be TRBD2 (6 bases). This CDR3 is 14 amino acids long. From germline, CDR1 is SGHDT and CDR2 YYEEEE. V lost 4 bases, J lost 3 bases, and 12 bases lay in between. The CDR3 DNA is TGTGCCAGCAGCCAGCGGGCATTGACAGATACGCAGTATTTT. It encodes CASSQRALTDTQYF.

V gene TRBV10-3 combines with J gene TRBJ1-5; D uncertain. Per germline, CDR1 ENHRY and CDR2 SYGVKD. There are 12 residues in the CDR3. V was cut by 3 bases and J by 5 bases, with 5 bases left in between. This chain's CDR3 is CAISEHDQPQHF. CDR3 coding DNA: TGTGCCATCAGTGAACACGATCAGCCCCAGCATTTT.

The V call is TRBV20-1, the J call TRBJ1-5; D may be TRBD1 (6 bases). V lost 3 bases and J 6 bases, leaving 21 bases between the germline ends. CDR1 and CDR2 from the germline V gene are DFQATT and SNEGSKA (reference sequence). The CDR3 contains 16 residues. The CDR3 sequence is CSASRGGRGGSQPQHF. The CDR3, as DNA: TGCAGTGCTAGTCGGGGCGGCAGGGGAGGGAGTCAGCCCCAGCATTTT.

Here the CDR3 reads CASSLSLPGFSNEKLFF. The CDR3 DNA reads TGTGCCAGCAGTTTATCCCTCCCGGGTTTTAGTAATGAAAAACTGTTTTTT. The chain links TRBV27 to TRBJ1-4; D unclear. V was cut by 0 bases and J by 4 bases, with 15 bases left in between. Germline CDR1 is MNHEY and CDR2 is SMNVEV (reference sequence). This CDR3 contains 17 residues.

The chain is built from TRBV4-1 and TRBJ2-7; 10 bases agree with TRBD2. The CDR3 is made up of 16 amino acids. Trimming took 0 bases from V and 4 from J; bases not matched to a gene: 6. CDR1 and CDR2 (germline): MGHRA, YSYEKL. CDR3 protein: CASSQEPGLAAYEQYF. The CDR3 nucleotides are TGCGCCAGCAGCCAAGAGCCCGGACTAGCGGCTTACGAGCAGTACTTC.

V gene TRBV19 combines with J gene TRBJ2-7; weak D call: TRBD2 (5 bases). There are 13 residues in the CDR3. Trimming left V 1 base short and J 3 bases short, with 7 bases between. CDR1 LNHDA and CDR2 SQIVND come from the germline V gene (reference sequence). The DNA of the CDR3 is TGTGCCAGTAGTATAGCTCGGGACTACGAGCAGTACTTC. Amino acid sequence: CASSIARDYEQYF.

CDR3 amino acids: CAISESPGGHRDSPLHF. Here the CDR3 DNA reads TGTGCCATCAGTGAGTCGCCGGGGGGCCATCGCGATTCACCCCTCCACTTT. The chain links TRBV10-3 to TRBJ1-6; D may be TRBD1 (6 bases). This CDR3 has 17 amino acids. Trimming cost V 0 bases and J 8 bases, with 17 bases left between them. Looked up from germline, CDR1 is ENHRY and CDR2 is SYGVKD.

This clone was seen only a few times. The chain has TRBV6-5 and TRBJ1-1; D may be TRBD1 (5 bases). The CDR3 extends over 12 amino acids. The germline V and J ends were trimmed by 6 bases and 5 bases, with 10 bases remaining between them. Looked up from germline, CDR1 is MNHEY and CDR2 is SVGAGI. CDR3 bases: TGTGCCAGCAGCCGGGGGGTTACTGAAGCTTTCTTT. Translating it yields CASSRGVTEAFF.

This clone has a handful of counts. This sequence joins TRBV28 and TRBJ2-1; tentative D call: TRBD2 (7 bases). Trimming took 2 bases from V and 10 from J, leaving 18 bases between them. Germline CDR1 and CDR2: MDHEN and SYDVKM. The length of the CDR3 is 15 residues. The DNA for the CDR3 is TGTGCCAGCAGTTTAGAACAGGGAGGGATCAAAGAGCAGTTCTTC. It translates to CASSLEQGGIKEQFF.

The V call is TRBV7-8, the J call TRBJ2-5; D not certain. CDR1 SGHVS and CDR2 FQNEAQ come from the germline V gene. The ends were cut back, 2 bases at V and 2 bases at J, with 6 bases in the middle. CDR3 length: 13 residues. CDR3 residues: CASSLQVQETQYF. In DNA form, the CDR3 reads TGTGCCAGCAGCTTACAGGTTCAAGAGACCCAGTACTTC.

This rearrangement joins TRBV15 to TRBJ1-1, with 7 positions matching TRBD1. The CDR3 loop spans 13 amino acids. In germline, CDR1 is LNHNV, CDR2 YYDKDF (reference sequence). With 0 bases clipped from V and 8 bases from J, the junction kept 3 bases outside the gene matches. The chain's CDR3 is CATSREGTDEAFF. The CDR3 coding sequence is TGTGCCACCAGCAGAGAAGGGACAGACGAAGCTTTCTTT.

The chain is built from TRBV19 and TRBJ2-7, with 7 bases fitting TRBD1. The CDR3 has 13 residues. Unmatched junction bases numbered 7, after V lost 7 bases and J lost 4 bases. CDR1 is LNHDA and CDR2 is SQIVND in the germline V gene (reference sequence). In nucleotides, the CDR3 is TGTGCCAGTACCCCCCCGGACAGGTACGAGCAGTACTTC. It translates to CASTPPDRYEQYF.

The V call is TRBV11-2, the J call TRBJ2-1, with TRBD2 identical over 7 bases. From germline, CDR1 is SGHAT and CDR2 FQNNGV. CDR3 size: 14 residues. J lost 3 bases, V lost 2 bases, and 1 base had no gene match. CDR3 sequence: CASSLWTSYNEQFF. CDR3 nucleotides: TGTGCCAGCAGCTTATGGACTAGCTACAATGAGCAGTTCTTC.

The chain has TRBV16 and TRBJ1-1; tentatively, D is TRBD1 (6 bases). Per the germline V gene, CDR1 is KGHSY and CDR2 is FQNENV. V gave up 2 bases and J gave up 10 bases, with 17 bases separating them. The CDR3 extends over 14 amino acids. CDR3 DNA sequence: TGTGCCAGCAGCCAAGGCAGGGGCCATCAGCGAGCTTTCTTT. It is translated as CASSQGRGHQRAFF.

On this clone: Other DNA sequences in the same sample also yield this CDR3. The chain links TRBV30 to TRBJ1-2; no firm D call. The CDR3 is 11 residues long. V lost 0 bases, J lost 5 bases, and 4 bases lay in between. Germline values: CDR1 GTSNPN, CDR2 SVGIG (reference sequence). The CDR3 sequence: CAWSVLYGYTF. In DNA form, the CDR3 reads TGTGCCTGGAGTGTATTATATGGCTACACCTTC.

V is TRBV5-5 and J is TRBJ2-1; 8 bases match TRBD2. Germline V gene sequence: CDR1 SGHKS, CDR2 YYEKEE (reference sequence). The CDR3 sequence is 15 residues long. Trimming at V came to 0 bases and at J to 4 bases, leaving 3 bases not matched to a gene. The CDR3 DNA sequence: TGTGCCAGCAGCTTGGTAGCGGGGTTGTACAATGAGCAGTTCTTC. It encodes CASSLVAGLYNEQFF. The variable domain in full, completed from reference TRBV5-5 and TRBJ2-1, reads DAGVTQSPTHLIKTRGQQVTLRCSPISGHKSVSWYQQVLGQGPQFIFQYYEKEERGRGNFPDRFSARQFPNYSSELNVNALLLGDSALYLCASSLVAGLYNEQFFGPGTRLTVL.

The chain links TRBV23-1 to TRBJ2-7; 10 bases agree with TRBD1. TRBV23-1 is placed among ORFs of uncertain function. With V trimmed by 6 bases and J by 4 bases, 3 bases remained unmatched. CDR3 length: 13 amino acids. CDR3 region: CASSRDRGYEQYF. The DNA of the CDR3 is TGCGCCAGCAGCAGGGACAGGGGTTACGAGCAGTACTTC.

The sample holds one count of this clone. V is TRBV28 and J is TRBJ1-2; 10 nucleotides line up with TRBD1. Germline trimming cut 7 bases from V and 5 bases from J; bases unmatched to any gene: 7. Germline V gives CDR1 MDHEN, CDR2 SYDVKM. The CDR3 extends over 14 amino acids. The DNA of the CDR3 is TGTGCCAGCATTACAAAGGGACAGGGGTATGGCTACACCTTC. Protein product: CASITKGQGYGYTF.

The genes are TRBV2 and TRBJ2-4; possibly TRBD2 for D (5 bases). CDR1 and CDR2 from the germline V gene are SNHLY and FYNNEI. V lost 3 bases and J lost 0, with 21 bases in between. This CDR3 has 19 amino acids. The CDR3 region is CASSDLGWERNIAKNIQYF. For the CDR3, the DNA is TGTGCCAGCAGTGATCTGGGGTGGGAGCGTAATATAGCCAAAAACATTCAGTACTTC.

V usage is TRBV20-1 and J usage is TRBJ1-6; the D is unclear. This CDR3 region has 17 residues. Trimming cost V 3 bases and J 0 bases, with 15 bases left between them. CDR1 DFQATT and CDR2 SNEGSKA come from the germline V gene (reference sequence). CDR3 coding DNA: TGCAGTGCTAGTCCTTTCGAGGGCAACTCCTATAATTCACCCCTCCACTTT. Translated, it gives CSASPFEGNSYNSPLHF.

V usage is TRBV7-9 and J usage is TRBJ2-1; a possible D gene is TRBD2 (5 bases). V lost 3 bases, J lost 2 bases, and 11 bases lay in between. CDR1 SEHNR and CDR2 FQNEAQ come from the germline V gene (reference sequence). CDR3 length equals 15 residues. The CDR3 sequence: CASSLVSGPYNEQFF. CDR3 nucleotides: TGTGCCAGCAGCTTGGTCAGCGGACCCTACAATGAGCAGTTCTTC.

This clone was seen a handful of times. This sequence joins TRBV5-1 and TRBJ2-7, with 8 nucleotides matching TRBD2. CDR1 is SGHRS, CDR2 YFSETQ, per germline. The CDR3 covers 15 residues. J was trimmed by 0 bases and V by 0 bases; bases with no gene match: 2. CDR3 nucleotide sequence: TGCGCCAGCAGCTTGGATACTAGCGGCTCCTACGAGCAGTACTTC. Translating it yields CASSLDTSGSYEQYF.

CDR3 coding DNA: TGTGCCAGCTCACCGAGGACAGGTCAAGAGACCCAGTACTTC. Translated: CASSPRTGQETQYF. The genes are TRBV18 and TRBJ2-5; 7 bases agree with TRBD1. Looked up from germline, CDR1 is KGHSH and CDR2 is LQKENI. The CDR3 consists of 14 residues. Trimming removed 3 bases from V and 2 bases from J; junction bases left unmatched: 3.